This T cell receptor beta chain was profiled in a study of cytomegalovirus exposure and HLA in healthy donors. Study-wide results and limits: Follow-up analysis later connected one missense variant in DCLRE1C with trimming of TCR beta V- and J-genes. The Asian-associated ancestry cluster reportedly had fewer N-insertions than the approximately 630-donor mean in a later analysis.

Of note for this clone: The target antigen is unknown.

Amplification used 60 Vbeta primers and 13 Jbeta primers. Assay: immunoSEQ multiplex PCR; the TCRdb copy retains only in-frame clones and omits some. Of around 130,000 clones listed, 82% are singletons. Trimming shortened V by 4 bases and J by 0 bases, and 7 bases separated the two germline ends. CDR1 and CDR2 (germline): LNHDA, SQIVND (reference sequence). CDR3 length: 14 amino acids. The receptor's source is a boy aged 2 to 10 in good health and CMV-seronegative. This chain joins TRBV19 and TRBJ2-1; D gene unclear. Sequencing used PBMCs. The CDR3: CASSSSNSYNEQFF. CDR3 DNA: TGTGCCAGTAGTAGCTCTAACTCCTACAATGAGCAGTTCTTC.